The present T cell receptor (beta chain) was sequenced within a study of cytomegalovirus exposure and HLA in healthy donors. About the study: Drawn from HLA-typed donors, approximately 85 million unique TCRs were held in an early data release.

This CDR3 spans 15 amino acids. Germline trimming cut 1 base from V and 3 bases from J; bases unmatched to any gene: 7. The germline V gene has CDR1 SGHNT and CDR2 YYREEE (reference sequence). Findings and caveats of the study: CMV serostatus was the sole immune exposure information available.

There was no recording of CMV serostatus for this donor. As regards this clone: Its specificity is unknown.

The primer mix had 60 Vbeta and 13 Jbeta primers. The method was immunoSEQ multiplex PCR; TCRdb's version includes in-frame clones alone and lacks a portion of them. The sample records fewer than 150,000 clones, over 75% being singletons. What was sequenced was PBMCs. The receptor's source is a young man in good health. The gene calls are TRBV5-4 and TRBJ2-7; 7 nucleotides align to TRBD2. In DNA form, the CDR3 reads TGTGCCAGCAGCTTGTTCGGAGCGGGAAACTACGAGCAGTACTTC. This sequence encodes CASSLFGAGNYEQYF.